Listed here are 5 T cell receptor beta chains from one sample, sequenced in a study of blood T cell repertoires in COVID-19. Repertoires were generated with immunoSEQ multiplex PCR, while TCRdb's copy carries only in-frame clones and drops some. The sample contains about 200,000 clones, 70% to 90% of which appear only once. Sequencing used peripheral blood. The origin of the receptors is a man aged 60-69 years with acute or convalescent COVID-19.

This chain links TRBV30 with TRBJ1-1; 8 bases fit TRBD1. CDR3 length: 13 residues. After removal of 5 bases from V and 8 bases from J, the junction contained 10 bases not matched to a gene. Germline V gene lookup returns CDR1 GTSNPN and CDR2 SVGIG (reference sequence). The CDR3 loop reads CAWRPRTGKEAFF. The CDR3 DNA follows: TGTGCCTGGCGTCCCCGGACAGGGAAAGAAGCTTTCTTT.

This clone was seen once. This chain uses TRBV3-1 (or the pseudogene TRBV3-2) with TRBJ1-4; the D gene is possibly TRBD1 (6 bases). Germline values: CDR1 LGHDT, CDR2 YNNKEL (reference sequence). Trimming took off 2 bases at V and 3 bases at J, with 7 bases between the two ends. The CDR3 runs to 14 residues. The CDR3 sequence is CASSQRTANEKLFF. The CDR3 nucleotides are TGTGCCAGCAGCCAAAGGACAGCTAATGAAAAACTGTTTTTT.

The J gene is TRBJ2-7, the V gene TRBV29-1; the D gene is possibly TRBD1 (6 bases). CDR1 and CDR2 (germline): SQVTM, ANQGSEA. Trimming removed 4 bases from V and 2 bases from J, with 9 bases in between. This CDR3 contains 12 residues. The CDR3 loop reads CSVVGTPYEQYF. CDR3 DNA: TGCAGCGTTGTAGGGACACCCTACGAGCAGTACTTC.

The chain uses TRBV5-1 and TRBJ1-6; 7 bases agree with TRBD1. Germline loops: CDR1 SGHRS, CDR2 YFSETQ. This CDR3 is 14 amino acids long. Trimming cost V 4 bases and J 10 bases; bases outside gene matches: 8. CDR3 in DNA: TGCGCCAGCAGCCAGGGGGGAGTGGAGTCACCCCTCCACTTT. Translated, it gives CASSQGGVESPLHF.

The chain carries TRBV9 and TRBJ2-5; 8 nucleotides agree with TRBD2. The CDR3 consists of 15 residues. CDR1 and CDR2 (germline): SGDLS, YYNGEE. The V gene end was trimmed by 3 bases and the J gene end by 1 base; junction bases not matched to a gene: 5. In nucleotides, the CDR3 is TGTGCCAGCAGCGCCTCGGGGGGGCGCCAAGAGACCCAGTACTTC. This translates into CASSASGGRQETQYF.